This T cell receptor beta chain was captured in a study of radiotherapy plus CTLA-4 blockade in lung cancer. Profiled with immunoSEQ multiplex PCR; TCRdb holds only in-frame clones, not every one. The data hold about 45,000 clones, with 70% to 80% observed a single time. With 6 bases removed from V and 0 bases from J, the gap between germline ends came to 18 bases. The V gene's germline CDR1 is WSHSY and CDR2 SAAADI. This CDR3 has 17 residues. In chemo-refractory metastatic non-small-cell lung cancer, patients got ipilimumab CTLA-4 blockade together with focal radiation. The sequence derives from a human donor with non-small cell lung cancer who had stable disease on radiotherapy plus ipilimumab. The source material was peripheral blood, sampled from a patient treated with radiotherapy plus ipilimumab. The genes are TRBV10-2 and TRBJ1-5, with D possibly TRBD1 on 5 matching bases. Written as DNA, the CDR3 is TGCGCCAGCAGCGGCTCGATGACAGATTATAGCAATCAGCCCCAGCATTTT. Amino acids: CASSGSMTDYSNQPQHF.